This T cell receptor beta chain emerged from a study of cytomegalovirus exposure and HLA in healthy donors. Study summary: Approximately 190 million T cells yielded around 120 million unique TCR beta sequences in earlier analysis. General study results and limits: High sensitivity and specificity were reportedly achieved when the classifier diagnosed cytomegalovirus status.

The PCR was carried out with 60 Vbeta primers and 13 Jbeta primers. Libraries were prepared by immunoSEQ multiplex PCR; TCRdb keeps only in-frame clonotypes and omits some of them. Here the sample spans some 100,000 clones, roughly 80% being singletons. This CDR3 has 14 amino acids. CDR1 is MDHEN, CDR2 SYDVKM, per germline. The V gene end was trimmed by 6 bases and the J gene end by 0 bases; junction bases not matched to a gene: 3. Comments on this clone: Its antigen is unknown.

This chain links TRBV28 with TRBJ2-3, with TRBD1 identical over 7 bases. The sequenced sample was PBMCs. The clonotype comes from a male donor in good health and CMV-seropositive. CDR3 residues: CASSLTGSTDTQYF. The CDR3 DNA sequence: TGTGCCAGCAGCCTGACAGGGAGCACAGATACGCAGTATTTT.